These 11 T cell receptor beta chains came from one sample sequenced in a study of cytomegalovirus exposure and HLA in healthy donors. Both 60 Vbeta primers and 13 Jbeta primers went into the PCR. This table comes from immunoSEQ multiplex PCR, and its TCRdb copy is limited to in-frame clones, with some not included. Of 100,000 to 150,000 clones in the sample, 70% to 80% were seen once. Specimen: PBMCs. The receptors were sampled from a female donor in good health and CMV-seronegative.

The chain carries TRBV4-1 and TRBJ2-7; possibly TRBD2 for D (5 bases). Trimming cost V 1 base and J 2 bases, with 12 bases left between them. The CDR3 totals 15 residues. Germline lookup yields CDR1 MGHRA and CDR2 YSYEKL. CDR3 amino acids: CASSQGGWGAYEQYF. CDR3 in DNA: TGCGCCAGCAGCCAAGGGGGATGGGGAGCCTACGAGCAGTACTTC.

The chain couples TRBV6-5 to TRBJ2-5; TRBD1 aligns across 10 bases. With 8 bases clipped from V and 0 bases from J, the junction kept 6 bases outside the gene matches. The CDR3 contains 15 residues. The germline V gene has CDR1 MNHEY and CDR2 SVGAGI. The CDR3 DNA is TGTGCCAGCGCACAGACAGGGGGCTACCAAGAGACCCAGTACTTC. Translation gives CASAQTGGYQETQYF.

V usage is TRBV9 and J usage is TRBJ2-3, with 8 bases identical to TRBD2. The CDR3 extends over 15 amino acids. V was pared by 2 bases and J by 4 bases, with 6 bases of the junction left unmatched. Per the germline V gene, CDR1 is SGDLS and CDR2 is YYNGEE. This CDR3 reads CASSVSGSLADTQYF. CDR3 nucleotides: TGTGCCAGCAGCGTGAGCGGGAGCCTCGCAGATACGCAGTATTTT.

The chain uses TRBV5-1 and TRBJ2-7; the match to TRBD2 covers 9 bases. Germline trimming cut 0 bases from V and 2 bases from J; bases unmatched to any gene: 3. CDR3 length: 15 amino acids. Germline V gives CDR1 SGHRS, CDR2 YFSETQ. CDR3 in amino acids: CASSLEASGTYEQYF. CDR3 bases: TGCGCCAGCAGCTTGGAGGCTAGCGGGACCTACGAGCAGTACTTC.

This clone has just a few counts. The CDR3: CASSFNTGSGELFF. The CDR3 coding sequence is TGTGCCAGCAGCTTTAATACGGGTTCCGGGGAGCTGTTTTTT. The chain combines TRBV5-4 with TRBJ2-2, with D uncertain. The CDR3 runs 14 residues. V shed 2 bases and J shed 6 bases, with 11 bases lying between them. Germline values: CDR1 SGHNT, CDR2 YYREEE (reference sequence).

In this sample, this clone turned up once. The V and J genes are TRBV2 and TRBJ2-7, with a tentative D call TRBD1 (5 bases). This CDR3 contains 13 residues. The germline V gene encodes CDR1 SNHLY and CDR2 FYNNEI. V was shortened by 4 bases and J by 3 bases, with 10 bases between the two germline ends. CDR3 protein: CASSVRQNYEQYF. The CDR3, as DNA: TGTGCCAGCAGTGTGAGACAGAACTACGAGCAGTACTTC.

The V and J genes are TRBV4-3 and TRBJ2-1; 7 nucleotides match TRBD2. The germline gives CDR1 LGHNA, CDR2 YSLEER. The CDR3 sequence is 17 residues long. V was pared by 4 bases and J by 7 bases, with 16 bases of the junction left unmatched. The CDR3 DNA reads TGCGCCAGCAGCCCCACTCCCGCTAGCGGAGAGGGGAATGAGCAGTTCTTC. It yields the protein CASSPTPASGEGNEQFF.

The chain combines TRBV14 with TRBJ2-1; 10 bases align to TRBD1. Losses at the gene ends were 3 bases for V and 9 bases for J; bases not matched to a gene: 11. There are 16 residues in the CDR3. Germline-derived CDR1 and CDR2 are SGHDN and FVKESK. CDR3 amino acids: CASSHPAGTGVPEQFF. The CDR3 DNA follows: TGTGCCAGCAGCCATCCAGCCGGGACAGGGGTTCCTGAGCAGTTCTTC.

This clone has just a few counts. V gene TRBV7-2 combines with J gene TRBJ1-1, with a tentative D call TRBD1 (6 bases). V dropped 4 bases and J dropped 1 base, with 10 bases sitting between them. This CDR3 comprises 14 residues. Germline CDR1 SGHTA, CDR2 FQGNSA. The CDR3 DNA reads as TGTGCCAGCAGCTCTTGGACAGAGAACACTGAAGCTTTCTTT. Translating it yields CASSSWTENTEAFF.

This clone was seen a few times. This chain joins TRBV7-8 and TRBJ2-1, with 7 bases fitting TRBD2. With V trimmed by 5 bases and J by 6 bases, 19 bases remained unmatched. The CDR3 is 18 amino acids. The germline CDR1 and CDR2 sequences are SGHVS and FQNEAQ. This CDR3 reads CASSTTPVGASGSNEQFF. The CDR3 DNA follows: TGTGCCAGCAGCACTACGCCGGTTGGGGCTAGCGGTAGCAATGAGCAGTTCTTC.

The chain couples TRBV5-5 to TRBJ1-3; D might be TRBD1 (5 bases). V dropped 4 bases and J dropped 6 bases, with 14 bases sitting between them. The CDR3 loop spans 14 amino acids. CDR1 is SGHKS, CDR2 YYEKEE, per germline (reference sequence). CDR3 loop: CASSTTVGENTIYF. In DNA, the CDR3 is TGTGCCAGCAGCACGACTGTAGGGGAAAACACCATATATTTT.